The 31 T cell receptor beta chains given below trace back to one sample, sequenced in a study of T cells in Graves' hyperthyroidism and ophthalmopathy (dated by TCRdb to between 2019 and 2020). The library relied on multiplex PCR. Sequencing instrument: Illumina HiSeq 2000. The TCR beta CDR3 regions were amplified from the RNA transcripts. For the first round of RT-PCR on the TCR CDR3, the HTBI primer set was used together with the Qiagen OneStep RT-PCR kit. TCRdb's own reprocessing of the public reads used fastp at Q25 and MiXCR and kept productive beta chains. Here each entry gathers all rows of one CDR3 protein and keeps the most common genes and DNA. The sample contains hundreds of thousands of distinct CDR3 sequences, 16% of them found a single time. The ten largest clonotypes hold less than 3.5% of the sample. The sample consisted of blood. The receptors here all came from a woman aged 40 to 50 with Graves' ophthalmopathy.

This clonotype has a count of ten or more. The DNA for the CDR3 is TGCAGTCTGTACACAGGGAGAAATCAGCCCCAGCATTTT. Encoded protein: CSLYTGRNQPQHF. The V gene is TRBV20-1, the J gene TRBJ1-5; possible D gene TRBD1, 6 bases. Germline CDR1 is DFQATT and CDR2 is SNEGSKA (reference sequence). This CDR3 is 13 amino acids long. The ends were cut back, 8 bases at V and 4 bases at J, with 15 bases in the middle.

The sample holds a few counts of this clonotype. V and J are TRBV11-2 and TRBJ2-2, with D unresolved. The CDR3 runs to 15 residues. Germline lookup yields CDR1 SGHAT and CDR2 FQNNGV. The germline V and J ends were trimmed by 5 bases and 1 base, with 11 bases remaining between them. CDR3 DNA: TGTGCCAGCAGCAGGGTTACCTTGAACACCGGGGAGCTGTTTTTT. This encodes CASSRVTLNTGELFF. The full variable domain, rest sourced from reference TRBV11-2 and TRBJ2-2, is EAGVAQSPRYKIIEKRQSVAFWCNPISGHATLYWYQQILGQGPKLLIQFQNNGVVDDSQLPKDRFSAERLKGVDSTLKIQPAKLEDSAVYLCASSRVTLNTGELFFGEGSRLTVL.

This clonotype was counted many times. The chain couples TRBV30 to TRBJ2-5, with a possible D match to TRBD1 (5 bases). The CDR3 length is 15 residues. The V end lost 4 bases, the J end lost 5 bases, and 20 bases lay between the germline ends. Germline V lookup: CDR1 GTSNPN, CDR2 SVGIG (reference sequence). CDR3 amino acids: CAWTQGGAGFETQYF. The CDR3 bases are TGTGCCTGGACGCAGGGTGGGGCAGGGTTCGAGACCCAGTACTTC.

This clonotype was observed many times. The chain has TRBV27 and TRBJ2-3, with D possibly called TRBD1 or TRBD2 (6 bases each). V shed 2 bases and J shed 2 bases, with 17 bases lying between them. The CDR3 runs 17 residues. Per germline, CDR1 MNHEY and CDR2 SMNVEV (reference sequence). The CDR3 DNA sequence: TGTGCCAGCAGTTTAAAGGCAGGGGAGGCAATCACAGATACGCAGTATTTT. It yields the protein CASSLKAGEAITDTQYF.

Note on this clonotype: One end of the junction does not line up with germline, which may come from a read error. The genes are TRBV2 and TRBJ2-5, with D uncertain. Germline loops: CDR1 SNHLY, CDR2 FYNNEI. This CDR3 region has 11 residues. In DNA, the CDR3 is TGTGTCAGCACGCCGCAAGAGACCCAGTACTTC. Its translation: CVSTPQETQYF.

The rearrangement links TRBV28 to TRBJ2-7, with 7 bases identical to TRBD1. The CDR3 spans 13 residues. Germline lookup yields CDR1 MDHEN and CDR2 SYDVKM. Germline trimming cut 5 bases from V and 5 bases from J; bases unmatched to any gene: 6. CDR3 residues: CASSRQGPHEQYF. The CDR3 DNA reads TGTGCCAGCAGTCGACAGGGCCCCCACGAGCAGTACTTC.

The gene calls are TRBV11-2 and TRBJ1-2; D may be TRBD1 (5 bases). V lost 4 bases and J lost 5, with 23 bases in between. CDR1 and CDR2 (germline): SGHAT, FQNNGV. This CDR3 spans 17 amino acids. In DNA form, the CDR3 reads TGTGCCAGCAGCTCCCAGCGGGTGGCGGGGACTCTTTATGGCTACACCTTC. Translated: CASSSQRVAGTLYGYTF. Full variable domain (remainder filled in from reference TRBV11-2 and TRBJ1-2): EAGVAQSPRYKIIEKRQSVAFWCNPISGHATLYWYQQILGQGPKLLIQFQNNGVVDDSQLPKDRFSAERLKGVDSTLKIQPAKLEDSAVYLCASSSQRVAGTLYGYTFGSGTRLTVV.

This clonotype was seen at least ten times. J is TRBJ1-5 and V is TRBV20-1, with D unresolved. Trimming removed 3 bases at V and 6 bases at J, with 9 bases between. Germline CDR1 DFQATT, CDR2 SNEGSKA (reference sequence). This CDR3 has 12 amino acids. The CDR3 DNA sequence: TGCAGTGCTAGCCGGCCCGGTCAGCCCCAGCATTTT. Protein product: CSASRPGQPQHF.

The chain employs TRBV29-1 and TRBJ2-5, with 10 bases matching TRBD1. CDR3 length: 13 residues. Germline loops: CDR1 SQVTM, CDR2 ANQGSEA. The J segment lost 7 bases and the V segment lost 6 bases, leaving 8 bases of the junction unmatched. This CDR3 reads CSVGGTGEGTQYF. The DNA for the CDR3 is TGCAGCGTGGGCGGGACAGGGGAAGGGACCCAGTACTTC.

The CDR3, as DNA: TGTGCCAGCAGCCCAAGCCCCCTCGCGAGTGGGTACAATGAGCAGTTCTTC. Translated, it gives CASSPSPLASGYNEQFF. The gene calls are TRBV3-1 and TRBJ2-1; D remains unclear. This CDR3 is 17 amino acids long. In germline, CDR1 is LGHDT, CDR2 YNNKEL (reference sequence). V was shortened by 4 bases and J by 4 bases, with 20 bases between the two germline ends.

The sample holds many counts of this clonotype. The chain combines TRBV11-2 with TRBJ2-4; 10 positions match TRBD1. Trimming cost V 5 bases and J 8 bases; bases outside gene matches: 3. This CDR3 has 13 residues. Germline loops: CDR1 SGHAT, CDR2 FQNNGV. As DNA, the CDR3 is TGTGCCAGCAGCCCGGGGACAGGGGACATTCAGTACTTC. Its translation is CASSPGTGDIQYF.

Ten or more counts support this clonotype. The CDR3 nucleotides read TGTGCCAGCAGCACCGCCGGGACTAGCGGGAGTGGGATTCAGTTCTTC. Its translation is CASSTAGTSGSGIQFF. The V and J genes are TRBV7-3 and TRBJ2-1; 14 bases line up with TRBD2. The length of the CDR3 is 16 residues. After removal of 5 bases from V and 13 bases from J, the junction contained 13 bases not matched to a gene. Germline V gene data show CDR1 as SGHTA and CDR2 as FQGTGA.

The gene calls are TRBV13 and TRBJ1-1; D unclear. V lost 2 bases to trimming and J lost 6 bases, with 16 bases between them. The CDR3 has 15 amino acids. Germline V gene data show CDR1 as PRHDT and CDR2 as FYEKMQ (reference sequence). The CDR3 coding sequence is TGTGCCAGCAGCTTAATGGGAAGCTGGCGGTCTGAAGCTTTCTTT. Its translation: CASSLMGSWRSEAFF.

This clonotype came up many times. V usage is TRBV6-1 and J usage is TRBJ2-7; D is possibly TRBD1 (5 bases). The germline V gene has CDR1 MNHNS and CDR2 SASEGT. There are 14 residues in the CDR3. Trimming removed 4 bases at V and 2 bases at J, with 12 bases between. As DNA, the CDR3 is TGTGCCAGCAGTGTCATTGGACAAGCCTACGAGCAGTACTTC. Translated, it gives CASSVIGQAYEQYF.

This clonotype was observed a handful of times. The chain combines TRBV5-1 with TRBJ2-4; D is tentatively TRBD1 or TRBD2 (6 bases each). Germline V gene lookup returns CDR1 SGHRS and CDR2 YFSETQ. V lost 4 bases, J lost 11 bases, and 13 bases lay in between. CDR3 length equals 12 residues. In DNA, the CDR3 is TGCGCCAGCAGCCCAGAGGGGGAGGTTCAGTACTTC. This encodes CASSPEGEVQYF.

This clonotype was seen many times. The chain recombines TRBV20-1 with TRBJ1-1; D may be TRBD1 (5 bases). CDR3 length equals 14 residues. Trimming cost V 3 bases and J 5 bases, with 16 bases left between them. Per germline, CDR1 DFQATT and CDR2 SNEGSKA (reference sequence). For the CDR3, the DNA is TGCAGTGCTAGCTACCGACAGCGGTGGACTGAAGCTTTCTTT. Protein: CSASYRQRWTEAFF.

There are many counts of this clonotype. The chain uses TRBV3-1 and TRBJ2-7; 7 bases are shared with TRBD2. The germline gives CDR1 LGHDT, CDR2 YNNKEL (reference sequence). The CDR3 has 15 amino acids. Trimming at V came to 0 bases and at J to 0 bases, leaving 2 bases not matched to a gene. The CDR3 region has the DNA TGTGCCAGCAGCCAAGAGGGGGGGATCTCCTACGAGCAGTACTTC. As protein: CASSQEGGISYEQYF.

The chain is built from TRBV6-2 or TRBV6-3 and TRBJ1-1; the D is unclear. The germline V gene has CDR1 MNHEY and CDR2 SVGEGT. The CDR3 contains 13 residues. The CDR3 DNA follows: TGTGCTAGCCAAAGCCAGGTGAACACTGAAGCTTTCTTT. This encodes CASQSQVNTEAFF.

This sequence joins TRBV5-1 and TRBJ1-4; D gene ambiguous. Germline V gives CDR1 SGHRS, CDR2 YFSETQ. Trimming removed 5 bases from V and 7 bases from J, with 15 bases in between. The CDR3 is 14 residues long. The CDR3 nucleotides read TGCGCCAGCAGGAGCAGTATCTTGGGTGAAAAACTGTTTTTT. Translated: CASRSSILGEKLFF.

The rearrangement joins TRBV4-1 to TRBJ2-7; 10 nucleotides match TRBD2. With V trimmed by 4 bases and J by 2 bases, 5 bases remained unmatched. CDR1 MGHRA and CDR2 YSYEKL come from the germline V gene. CDR3 size: 15 residues. The CDR3: CASSPGLAEPYEQYF. CDR3 nucleotides: TGCGCCAGCAGCCCTGGACTAGCGGAGCCCTACGAGCAGTACTTC.

This clonotype was recorded many times. This chain uses TRBV5-1 with TRBJ2-7; 7 nucleotides line up with TRBD1. Germline trimming cut 6 bases from V and 2 bases from J; bases unmatched to any gene: 8. The CDR3 loop spans 14 amino acids. CDR1 is SGHRS, CDR2 YFSETQ, per germline. For the CDR3, the DNA is TGCGCCAGCACCCCCCCGGGACAGCCCTACGAGCAGTACTTC. Its translation is CASTPPGQPYEQYF.

This clonotype was detected many times. The genes are TRBV7-3 and TRBJ2-3, with 9 bases aligning to TRBD1. V lost 5 bases and J lost 5; bases outside the gene matches: 8. Germline values: CDR1 SGHTA, CDR2 FQGTGA. The CDR3 sequence is 15 residues long. The CDR3 DNA reads as TGTGCCAGCAGCCAAATGGGACAGGGAATAGATACGCAGTATTTT. Translated: CASSQMGQGIDTQYF.

This clonotype was detected only a few times. A much larger clone is a single base away; this may be a read error. This chain uses TRBV10-2 with TRBJ2-7; D is undetermined. This CDR3 contains 16 residues. In germline, CDR1 is WSHSY, CDR2 SAAADI. V lost 3 bases, J lost 3 bases, and 18 bases lay in between. The CDR3 sequence is CASSDVRRTPIYEQYF. CDR3 DNA sequence: TGCGCCAGCAGTGACGTAAGGCGGACCCCGATCTACGAGCAGTACTTC.

This clonotype was seen a handful of times. V gene TRBV20-1 combines with J gene TRBJ1-4, with D maybe TRBD1 (5 bases). The CDR3 is made up of 15 amino acids. Per germline, CDR1 DFQATT and CDR2 SNEGSKA (reference sequence). The germline V and J ends were trimmed by 0 bases and 5 bases, with 13 bases remaining between them. DNA for the CDR3: TGCAGTGCTAGAGATCCTGGGACCGCCAATGAAAAACTGTTTTTT. This encodes CSARDPGTANEKLFF.

This clonotype was seen a handful of times. The chain recombines TRBV9 with TRBJ1-4; D is ambiguous. Germline CDR1 reads SGDLS; CDR2 reads YYNGEE. This CDR3 has 14 residues. V gave up 4 bases and J gave up 5 bases, with 12 bases separating them. This CDR3 reads CASSPDVENEKLFF. The CDR3, as DNA: TGTGCCAGCAGCCCTGACGTGGAGAATGAAAAACTGTTTTTT.

A few counts support this clonotype. The V and J genes are TRBV3-1 and TRBJ1-2; the match to TRBD1 covers 9 bases. Germline V gene lookup returns CDR1 LGHDT and CDR2 YNNKEL (reference sequence). The CDR3 spans 13 residues. Unmatched junction bases numbered 6, after V lost 5 bases and J lost 8 bases. The CDR3 DNA is TGTGCCAGCAGCTTACAGGGACAGGGCGGCTACACCTTC. Residues: CASSLQGQGGYTF.

This clonotype has a handful of counts. The chain joins TRBV28 to TRBJ2-2; TRBD2 is a possible D gene (6 bases). Germline V lookup: CDR1 MDHEN, CDR2 SYDVKM. The ends were cut back, 6 bases at V and 10 bases at J, with 24 bases in the middle. The CDR3 loop spans 16 amino acids. CDR3 nucleotides: TGTGCCAGCAGCTCCAACAAACTCCGCGGGGCCGAGGAGCTGTTTTTT. Encoded protein: CASSSNKLRGAEELFF.

With respect to this clonotype: A read error is possible here, since a much larger clone lies one base away. V and J are TRBV18 and TRBJ1-1, with 7 bases aligning to TRBD1. Per the germline V gene, CDR1 is KGHSH and CDR2 is LQKENI. The CDR3 totals 12 residues. Trimming removed 4 bases from V and 8 bases from J; junction bases left unmatched: 4. Here the CDR3 reads CASSQEQGEAFF. The DNA for the CDR3 is TGTGCCAGCTCACAGGAACAGGGGGAAGCTTTCTTT.

There are a few counts of this clonotype. The rearrangement links TRBV19 to TRBJ2-1, with 16 nucleotides matching TRBD2. This CDR3 has 16 residues. The V and J ends lost 3 bases and 5 bases, in that order; junction bases with no gene match: 1. Germline-derived CDR1 and CDR2 are LNHDA and SQIVND (reference sequence). The CDR3 is CASSIGTSGGDNEQFF. The CDR3 DNA reads as TGTGCCAGTAGTATCGGGACTAGCGGGGGGGACAATGAGCAGTTCTTC.

This clonotype occurred a few times. The V gene is TRBV6-2 or TRBV6-3, the J gene TRBJ2-5, with D possibly being TRBD2 (7 bases). V was trimmed by 6 bases and J by 0 bases, leaving 14 bases between them. Germline V gives CDR1 MNHEY, CDR2 SVGEGT. The CDR3 loop spans 15 amino acids. The CDR3 protein is CASSPWGGYQETQYF. The CDR3 DNA reads TGTGCCAGCAGCCCTTGGGGGGGCTACCAAGAGACCCAGTACTTC.

The gene calls are TRBV3-1 and TRBJ2-7; 8 positions agree with TRBD1. V gave up 4 bases and J gave up 1 base; unmatched junction bases: 6. CDR3 length equals 15 residues. The germline V gene has CDR1 LGHDT and CDR2 YNNKEL (reference sequence). CDR3 coding DNA: TGTGCCAGCAGCCCCTGGACAGGGAGTTCCTACGAGCAGTACTTC. It translates to CASSPWTGSSYEQYF.